The present entry profiles one T cell receptor (beta chain) with its context. The target antigen is unknown. The data were taken from a study of T-cell memory formation after mild COVID-19. Overall study: Clusters of TCRs were largely donor specific. Regarding the study as a whole: Pre-infection memory harbored some responding clones, suggesting cross-reactive memory joined. Clones that contracted clustered mainly in CM and EM if CD4+ and in EMRA if CD8+.

TCRdb reprocessed the 5' RACE reads via MiXCR and lists one record per CDR3 protein. The sample holds 300,000 to 400,000 distinct CDR3 sequences, around 15% seen once. The specimen sequenced was PBMCs or a T cell subset sorted from them (not recorded which). This sequence was found in a young man who had mild COVID-19 (a few samples of this study predate the infection). Cell type and time point are not known.

CDR3 DNA sequence: TGTGCCAGCAGCGCGACACTAGCGGGCTTGTCGGATACGCAGTATTTT. Its translation: CASSATLAGLSDTQYF. The genes are TRBV7-2 and TRBJ2-3, with 9 nucleotides matching TRBD2. The length of the CDR3 is 16 residues. Trimming cost V 5 bases and J 6 bases; bases outside gene matches: 12. Germline V gene lookup returns CDR1 SGHTA and CDR2 FQGNSA. The complete variable domain, with remaining parts taken from reference TRBV7-2 and TRBJ2-3, reads GAGVSQSPSNKVTEKGKDVELRCDPISGHTALYWYRQSLGQGLEFLIYFQGNSAPDKSGLPSDRFSAERTGGSVSTLTIQRTQQEDSAVYLCASSATLAGLSDTQYFGPGTRLTVL.